This T cell receptor (beta chain) was identified during a study of control samples from healthy donors and cancer patients. The CDR3 spans 16 residues. The germline V and J ends were trimmed by 6 bases and 3 bases, with 18 bases remaining between them. Germline V gives CDR1 MDHEN, CDR2 SYDVKM. Measured with immunoSEQ multiplex PCR; TCRdb has only the in-frame clones, and not every one. Among about 52,000 clones listed, 95% were seen once. This chain connects TRBV28 to TRBJ2-1; no definite D call. The sequence was obtained from a young man in good health. Sequencing used blood. DNA of the CDR3: TGTGCCAGCAGCTCCCCTGCGTCCGCTCACTACAATGAGCAGTTCTTC. It is translated as CASSSPASAHYNEQFF.